Following are 27 T cell receptor beta chains from one sample sequenced in a study of HIV-infected patients and healthy controls. TCRdb analysed the 5' RACE reads with MiXCR anew, one entry per CDR3 protein. Among approximately 67,000 distinct CDR3 sequences listed, roughly a sixth were seen once. Material for sequencing was CD4+ T cells from blood. These receptors came from a human donor in good health.

There are many counts of this clonotype. CDR3: CASSATGSAVSGELFF. The CDR3 DNA sequence: TGTGCCAGCAGCGCCACCGGGTCGGCTGTGTCCGGGGAGCTGTTTTTT. The chain is built from TRBV9 and TRBJ2-2; D is unresolved. Germline V gives CDR1 SGDLS, CDR2 YYNGEE. The CDR3 runs to 16 residues. The V and J ends lost 3 bases and 6 bases respectively, with 18 bases between them.

This chain joins TRBV7-2 and TRBJ1-1; 9 nucleotides match TRBD1. The CDR3 loop spans 14 amino acids. V lost 5 bases to trimming and J lost 7 bases; unmatched junction nucleotides: 8. Germline lookup yields CDR1 SGHTA and CDR2 FQGNSA. This CDR3 is CASSRDREIDEAFF. The CDR3 region has the DNA TGTGCCAGCAGCCGGGACAGGGAAATTGATGAAGCTTTCTTT.

This clonotype was picked up a small number of times. The chain links TRBV6-1 to TRBJ2-7; D not certain. The germline CDR1 and CDR2 sequences are MNHNS and SASEGT. The CDR3 spans 15 residues. Trimming took 0 bases from V and 2 from J, leaving 11 bases between them. CDR3 bases: TGTGCCAGCAGTGAAGCATACTTCGGTACCTACGAGCAGTACTTC. It yields the protein CASSEAYFGTYEQYF.

This clonotype was observed a handful of times. This rearrangement joins TRBV30 to TRBJ1-1; TRBD1 agrees at 7 bases. V lost 0 bases and J lost 3; bases outside the gene matches: 4. The germline gives CDR1 GTSNPN, CDR2 SVGIG (reference sequence). The CDR3 spans 14 residues. The CDR3 loop is CAWSVTGQDTEAFF. The CDR3 DNA reads TGTGCCTGGAGTGTGACAGGGCAAGACACTGAAGCTTTCTTT.

The chain is built from TRBV5-4 and TRBJ2-3; D gene uncertain. The CDR3 has 14 residues. Germline V lookup: CDR1 SGHNT, CDR2 YYREEE (reference sequence). Trimming took off 5 bases at V and 5 bases at J, with 15 bases between the two ends. CDR3 DNA sequence: TGTGCCAGCAGTAACGGACGAACCGGAGATACGCAGTATTTT. It encodes CASSNGRTGDTQYF.

This clonotype occurred many times. The chain carries TRBV7-3 and TRBJ2-1, with TRBD1 identical over 10 bases. Germline values: CDR1 SGHTA, CDR2 FQGTGA. Trimming took 0 bases from V and 6 from J; bases not matched to a gene: 8. This CDR3 contains 17 residues. CDR3 in amino acids: CASSLTLDRGIGNEQFF. CDR3 nucleotide sequence: TGTGCCAGCAGCTTAACCTTGGACAGGGGGATTGGCAATGAGCAGTTCTTC.

The rearrangement joins TRBV18 to TRBJ2-1; 9 bases match TRBD2. CDR1 KGHSH and CDR2 LQKENI come from the germline V gene. V gave up 1 base and J gave up 4 bases; unmatched junction bases: 2. CDR3 length: 15 amino acids. CDR3 DNA sequence: TGTGCCAGCTCACCACTAGCGGGGGAATACAATGAGCAGTTCTTC. Amino acid sequence: CASSPLAGEYNEQFF.

CDR3 sequence reads: CASSPRGGSVSGNTIYF. The CDR3 nucleotides read TGTGCCAGCAGCCCGCGGGGGGGGTCAGTTTCTGGAAACACCATATATTTT. This sequence joins TRBV7-2 and TRBJ1-3, with D possibly TRBD1 on 5 matching bases. Germline CDR1 SGHTA, CDR2 FQGNSA. Trimming shortened V by 5 bases and J by 1 base, and 18 bases separated the two germline ends. CDR3 length equals 17 residues.

The V gene is TRBV12-3 or TRBV12-4, the J gene TRBJ2-7; 7 bases agree with TRBD1. The CDR3 consists of 14 residues. The V and J ends lost 4 bases and 1 base, in that order; junction bases with no gene match: 4. CDR3 sequence (DNA): TGTGCCAGCAGTTACGGGACAGTATCCTACGAGCAGTACTTC. Its protein product is CASSYGTVSYEQYF.

The gene calls are TRBV25-1 and TRBJ1-5, with 7 bases aligning to TRBD1. Looked up from germline, CDR1 is MGHDK and CDR2 is SYGVNS. J gave up 2 bases and V 4 bases, and 2 bases lay outside the gene matches. The CDR3 has 14 amino acids. CDR3 sequence: CASSGTGRNQPQHF. For the CDR3, the DNA is TGTGCCAGCAGTGGGACAGGACGCAATCAGCCCCAGCATTTT.

This chain connects TRBV20-1 to TRBJ1-4; 10 bases are a match to TRBD1. Trimming at V came to 5 bases and at J to 7 bases, leaving 4 bases not matched to a gene. CDR3 length: 13 residues. The germline V gene encodes CDR1 DFQATT and CDR2 SNEGSKA (reference sequence). The CDR3 DNA is TGCAGTGCTCCCGGGACAGGGGTTGAAAAACTGTTTTTT. Protein product: CSAPGTGVEKLFF.

This clonotype showed up just a few times. V is TRBV2 and J is TRBJ2-7; 11 bases match TRBD2. The CDR3 runs to 13 residues. The germline gives CDR1 SNHLY, CDR2 FYNNEI. V shed 7 bases and J 6 bases; nucleotides not matched to a gene: 5. The CDR3 here is CASTTTSGAEQYF. The CDR3 DNA is TGTGCCAGCACCACGACTAGCGGGGCCGAGCAGTACTTC.

In its sample, this clonotype was seen many times. This rearrangement joins TRBV7-2 to TRBJ2-1; 10 bases align to TRBD2. V gave up 6 bases and J gave up 14 bases; unmatched junction bases: 10. This CDR3 region has 13 residues. CDR1 SGHTA and CDR2 FQGNSA come from the germline V gene. DNA of the CDR3: TGTGCCAGCAGATCTCAAGAGCGGGGGGGCGAGTTCTTC. Amino acids: CASRSQERGGEFF. The whole variable domain, filled in from reference TRBV7-2 and TRBJ2-1, reads GAGVSQSPSNKVTEKGKDVELRCDPISGHTALYWYRQSLGQGLEFLIYFQGNSAPDKSGLPSDRFSAERTGGSVSTLTIQRTQQEDSAVYLCASRSQERGGEFFGPGTRLTVL.

This clonotype was counted only a few times. J is TRBJ2-3 and V is TRBV7-8, with D maybe TRBD2 (6 bases). Trimming shortened V by 3 bases and J by 9 bases, and 13 bases separated the two germline ends. CDR1 SGHVS and CDR2 FQNEAQ come from the germline V gene. This CDR3 region has 13 residues. CDR3 residues: CASSLPREDTQYF. CDR3 coding DNA: TGTGCCAGCAGCTTGCCCAGGGAGGACACGCAGTATTTT.

The chain links TRBV30 to TRBJ2-1; 12 positions agree with TRBD2. CDR3 length: 13 residues. CDR1 and CDR2 from the germline V gene are GTSNPN and SVGIG (reference sequence). Trimming cost V 4 bases and J 7 bases; bases outside gene matches: 2. This CDR3 is CAWKLAGGNEQFF. The CDR3 nucleotides read TGTGCCTGGAAGCTAGCGGGGGGGAATGAGCAGTTCTTC.

This clonotype was recorded a few times. The chain employs TRBV29-1 and TRBJ2-1; TRBD2 matches 8 bases. V shed 1 base, J shed 6 bases, and the junction held 5 bases outside the gene matches. The length of the CDR3 is 14 residues. CDR1 is SQVTM and CDR2 is ANQGSEA in the germline V gene. The CDR3 region has the DNA TGCAGCGTTGAAGCGGGAGGGGTTCGCAATGAGCAGTTCTTC. This codes for CSVEAGGVRNEQFF.

This clonotype was recorded a few times. The chain has TRBV9 and TRBJ2-4; maybe TRBD2 (6 bases). V gave up 4 bases and J gave up 3 bases, with 20 bases separating them. Germline lookup yields CDR1 SGDLS and CDR2 YYNGEE. The CDR3 extends over 17 amino acids. CDR3 DNA: TGTGCCAGCAGCCCCCACGCTCCTGGGGAGGACAAAAACATTCAGTACTTC. Protein: CASSPHAPGEDKNIQYF.

This clonotype has a count of ten or more. The chain carries TRBV6-1 and TRBJ2-3; TRBD1 or TRBD2 may be the D gene (5 bases each). The V end was cut by 0 bases, the J end by 1 base, with 5 bases between. Per the germline V gene, CDR1 is MNHNS and CDR2 is SASEGT. The CDR3 consists of 14 residues. This CDR3 reads CASSEAGGTDTQYF. The CDR3 region has the DNA TGTGCCAGCAGTGAAGCGGGGGGCACAGATACGCAGTATTTT.

The chain couples TRBV5-1 to TRBJ2-5, with D perhaps matching TRBD1 or TRBD2 (5 bases each). The CDR3 runs to 12 residues. From germline, CDR1 is SGHRS and CDR2 YFSETQ. The germline V and J ends were trimmed by 7 bases and 5 bases, with 12 bases remaining between them. Written as DNA, the CDR3 is TGCGCCAGCGGGACGGAAGCTGAGACCCAGTACTTC. This translates into CASGTEAETQYF.

As regards this clonotype: This may arise from a read error, as a much more abundant clone is one base away. The chain joins TRBV6-5 to TRBJ2-1, with 7 bases lining up with TRBD1. Germline V lookup: CDR1 MNHEY, CDR2 SVGAGI. V lost 4 bases and J lost 7; bases outside the gene matches: 7. The CDR3 sequence is 14 residues long. CDR3 DNA: TGTGCCAGCAGTTTAGACAGGGCTGGGAATGAGCAGTTCTTC. Translation: CASSLDRAGNEQFF.

This clonotype has a handful of counts. The gene calls are TRBV12-3 or TRBV12-4 and TRBJ2-5; D may correspond to TRBD1 or TRBD2 (5 bases each). The CDR3 contains 15 residues. Deletions cut 4 bases from V and 1 base from J, with 13 bases between. CDR3 residues: CASSSEGSRQETQYF. DNA for the CDR3: TGTGCCAGCAGTTCAGAGGGGAGTCGCCAAGAGACCCAGTACTTC.

This clonotype was seen a handful of times. This rearrangement joins TRBV11-2 to TRBJ1-2, with TRBD1 as a possible D gene (5 bases). V lost 11 bases and J lost 2, with 12 bases in between. This CDR3 spans 12 amino acids. Germline V lookup: CDR1 SGHAT, CDR2 FQNNGV. DNA for the CDR3: TGTGCCGTGGGGGTCACCAACTATGGCTACACCTTC. Amino acids: CAVGVTNYGYTF.

This clonotype was observed many times. The chain links TRBV3-1 to TRBJ1-6; D possibly corresponds to TRBD1 (6 bases). Trimming took 1 base from V and 2 from J, leaving 9 bases between them. This CDR3 region has 16 residues. The germline CDR1 and CDR2 sequences are LGHDT and YNNKEL (reference sequence). CDR3: CASSQGGPTYNSPLHF. Here the CDR3 DNA reads TGTGCCAGCAGCCAAGGGGGGCCGACCTATAATTCACCCCTCCACTTT.

The chain employs TRBV6-1 and TRBJ1-5; D is uncertain. Trimming stripped 7 bases from V and 2 bases from J, with 15 bases between. Germline V gene sequence: CDR1 MNHNS, CDR2 SASEGT. The CDR3 is made up of 15 amino acids. The CDR3 DNA sequence: TGTGCCAGCAATGGATTGGGTGTGCGCAATCAGCCCCAGCATTTT. The encoded protein is CASNGLGVRNQPQHF.

This clonotype was recorded many times. The chain uses TRBV9 and TRBJ1-1; no definite D call. V lost 0 bases, J lost 4 bases, and 7 bases lay in between. Germline V gives CDR1 SGDLS, CDR2 YYNGEE. There are 13 residues in the CDR3. The CDR3 bases are TGTGCCAGCAGCGTAGTATTGAGCACTGAAGCTTTCTTT. Its protein product is CASSVVLSTEAFF.

This clonotype showed up just a few times. The chain combines TRBV29-1 with TRBJ1-2; 8 bases are a match to TRBD1. The germline V gene has CDR1 SQVTM and CDR2 ANQGSEA. The CDR3 loop spans 17 amino acids. V was clipped by 1 base and J by 2 bases; unmatched bases: 12. DNA for the CDR3: TGCAGCGTTGAAGGCCCCGTGTCCGGACAGGGAAACTATGGCTACACCTTC. This encodes CSVEGPVSGQGNYGYTF.

This clonotype was counted a few times. The V call is TRBV24-1, the J call TRBJ2-1; tentative D call: TRBD2 (5 bases). The germline V gene encodes CDR1 KGHDR and CDR2 SFDVKD. V was shortened by 6 bases and J by 4 bases, with 18 bases between the two germline ends. CDR3 length: 16 amino acids. CDR3 sequence reads: CATSMASLGLYNEQFF. In DNA form, the CDR3 reads TGTGCCACCAGTATGGCTAGCCTCGGGCTGTACAATGAGCAGTTCTTC.